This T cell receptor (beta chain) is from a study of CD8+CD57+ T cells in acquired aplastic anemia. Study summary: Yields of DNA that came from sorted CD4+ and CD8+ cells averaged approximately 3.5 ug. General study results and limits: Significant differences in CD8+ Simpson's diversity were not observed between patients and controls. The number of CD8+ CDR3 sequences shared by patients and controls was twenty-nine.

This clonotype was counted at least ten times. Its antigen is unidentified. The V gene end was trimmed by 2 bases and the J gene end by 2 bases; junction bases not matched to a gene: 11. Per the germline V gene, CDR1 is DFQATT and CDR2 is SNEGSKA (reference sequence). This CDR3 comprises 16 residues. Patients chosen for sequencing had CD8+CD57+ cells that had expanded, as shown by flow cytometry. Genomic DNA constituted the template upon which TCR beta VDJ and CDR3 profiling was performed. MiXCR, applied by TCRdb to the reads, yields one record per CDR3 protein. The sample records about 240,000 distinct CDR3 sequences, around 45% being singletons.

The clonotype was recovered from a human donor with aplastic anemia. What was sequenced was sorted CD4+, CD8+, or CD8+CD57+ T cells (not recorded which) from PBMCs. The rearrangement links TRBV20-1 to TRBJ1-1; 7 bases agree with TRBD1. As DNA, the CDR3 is TGCAGTGCTAGATCCGGGACAGCCGCGATAAACACTGAAGCTTTCTTT. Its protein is CSARSGTAAINTEAFF.